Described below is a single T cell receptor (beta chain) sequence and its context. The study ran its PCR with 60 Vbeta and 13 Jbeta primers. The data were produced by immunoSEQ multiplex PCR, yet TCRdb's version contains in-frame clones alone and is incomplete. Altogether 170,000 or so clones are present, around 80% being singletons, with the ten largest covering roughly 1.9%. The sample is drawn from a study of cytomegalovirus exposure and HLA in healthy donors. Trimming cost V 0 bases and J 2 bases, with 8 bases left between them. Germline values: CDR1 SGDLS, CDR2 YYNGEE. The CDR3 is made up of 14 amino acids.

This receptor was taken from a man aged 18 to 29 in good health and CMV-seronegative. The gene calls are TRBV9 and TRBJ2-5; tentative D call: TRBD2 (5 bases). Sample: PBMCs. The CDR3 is CASSVGDYQETQYF. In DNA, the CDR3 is TGTGCCAGCAGCGTAGGAGACTATCAAGAGACCCAGTACTTC.